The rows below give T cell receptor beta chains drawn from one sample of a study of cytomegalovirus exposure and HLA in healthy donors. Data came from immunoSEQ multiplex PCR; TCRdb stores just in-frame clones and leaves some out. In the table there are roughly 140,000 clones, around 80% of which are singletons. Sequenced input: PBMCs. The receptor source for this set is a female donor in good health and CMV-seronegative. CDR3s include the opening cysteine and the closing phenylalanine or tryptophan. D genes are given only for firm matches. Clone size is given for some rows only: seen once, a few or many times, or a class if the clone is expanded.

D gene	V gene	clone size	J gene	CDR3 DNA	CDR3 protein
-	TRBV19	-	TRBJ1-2	TGTGCCAGCCACCCCCACAGGAACACCTATGGCTACACCTTC	CASHPHRNTYGYTF
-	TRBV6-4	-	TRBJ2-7	TGTGCCAGCAGTAACGGGGACAATCCCTACGAGCAGTACTTC	CASSNGDNPYEQYF
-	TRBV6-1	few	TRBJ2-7	TGTGCCAGCAGAAGGGACTTTTCGAACTACGAGCAGTACTTC	CASRRDFSNYEQYF
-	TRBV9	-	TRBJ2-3	TGTGCCAGCAAAGGGGGGGGGACAGATACGCAGTATTTT	CASKGGGTDTQYF
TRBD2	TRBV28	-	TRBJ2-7	TGTGCCACCACCCGGGAGGTTTTGGGATACGAGCAGTACTTC	CATTREVLGYEQYF
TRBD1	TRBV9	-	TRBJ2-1	TGTGCCAGCAGCGCCGAGGACAGGGGCAGTCCCTACAATGAGCAGTTCTTC	CASSAEDRGSPYNEQFF
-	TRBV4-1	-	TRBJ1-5	TGCGCCAGCAGCCTTCAGACAGGCAGTATCAACAATCAGCCCCAGCATTTT	CASSLQTGSINNQPQHF
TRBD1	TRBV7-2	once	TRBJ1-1	TGTGCCAGCACCTACAGGGGGCATTCTGAAGCTTTCTTT	CASTYRGHSEAFF
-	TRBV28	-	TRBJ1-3	TGTGCCAGCAGAGCCCCAAGCAGGGGAAACACCATATATTTT	CASRAPSRGNTIYF
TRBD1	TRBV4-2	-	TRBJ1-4	TGTGCCAGCAGCCAAGTCCCGGGACAGTCTAATGAAAAACTGTTTTTT	CASSQVPGQSNEKLFF
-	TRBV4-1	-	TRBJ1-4	TGCGCCAGCAGCCAAGACAGGGGTAGGAGTACTAATGAAAAACTGTTTTTT	CASSQDRGRSTNEKLFF